This note documents a single T cell receptor (beta chain) sequence. These data originate in a study of CD8 T cells in Susac syndrome. CD8+ and CD4+ T cells taken from blood had their TCR beta sequenced. The multiple sclerosis controls, all treatment-naive patients, had relapsing-remitting disease that was stable or active. FACS enriched CD8+ TEMRA cells, while bulk CD8+ and CD4+ were negatively isolated. With random hexamers, roughly 0.45 to 1 ug RNA was reverse transcribed. TCR beta CDR3 was amplified by immunoSEQ multiplex PCR. This amplification extended across 54 Vbeta and 13 Jbeta segments. Each CDR3 protein gets one entry after TCRdb re-called the immunoSEQ multiplex PCR reads with MiXCR. The profile shows around 71,000 distinct CDR3 sequences, roughly 95% of them singletons. CDR1 and CDR2 (germline): SGHNT, YENEEA. The CDR3 totals 13 residues. V lost 1 base and J 7 bases, leaving 10 bases between the germline ends.

The receptor was derived from a human donor with multiple sclerosis. J is TRBJ1-1 and V is TRBV11-3; D might be TRBD1 (6 bases). Material: CD4+ T cells from PBMCs. The CDR3 bases are TGTGCCAGCAGCTTAGTTGGACAGAATGAAGCTTTCTTT. This sequence encodes CASSLVGQNEAFF.